This T cell receptor beta chain was identified during a study of cytomegalovirus exposure and HLA in healthy donors (dated by TCRdb to 2017 to 2019). Study-wide context: A later analysis indicated that the 120 or so validation repertoires were generated on the platform also employed for the approximately 700 repertoires of the first cohort. The aim of the study was to test whether cataloging public T cell receptors could identify signatures of past pathogen exposure. Besides the first cohort of around 670 subjects, a separate validation cohort made up of 120 different subjects was used. High-throughput TCR immunosequencing, statistical association of individual TCRs with disease status, and machine learning were combined to predict cytomegalovirus infection status. The study at large found these results: The authors suggested that the approach could potentially be generalized to other disease states and immunological phenotypes. All 120 or so repertoires were used to score co-occurrence in the validation cohort in a later analysis, because that analysis had no HLA typing for the cohort. In vitro tests confirmed that a few of the cytomegalovirus-associated TCR beta chains recognize cytomegalovirus antigens. Most TCR sequences were observed very rarely across donors, whereas some public TCRs were present in many individuals. Of the cluster scores, approximately 95% were above 0 in a later analysis, which found that TCRs clustered in the first cohort also tended to co-occur in the 130 or so validation repertoires. In the study, some 160 TCR beta chains were listed as associated with cytomegalovirus. The classifier was reported to diagnose cytomegalovirus status with high specificity and sensitivity in both the original cohort and the validation cohort.

Points on this clone: What antigen it recognizes has not been identified. Nothing much larger sits one base from this clone, and base qualities are not available.

V drops 2 bases and J drops 4 bases, leaving 18 bases in between. The CDR3 sequence holds 18 residues, the cysteine and phenylalanine included. The sequence is cut down to CDR3 DNA, 54 bases in frame from base 1. CDR1 and CDR2 were assigned from the germline V gene as MGHRA and YSYEKL. Receptor libraries were prepared by the immunoSEQ multiplex PCR assay. As for the authors' bioinformatics: A statistical classification framework was built for diagnosing cytomegalovirus status from the catalog of TCR beta chain sequences. The table was pulled from immuneACCESS by TCRdb, which kept in-frame rearrangements only. Such tables lose some clones; where checked, under half of the loss comes from unresolved V genes, and the rest has no known cause. The D gene and trimming were derived from the DNA, and the V and J assignments and clone size from that table. The sample table holds some 76,000 clones, of which 85% to 95% were seen once. The ten biggest clones cover approximately 1% of the sample.

The donors belonged to the validation cohort of under 150 subjects, which was separate from the approximately 700-subject first cohort. The specimen was PBMCs. Here the chain combines TRBV4-1 and TRBJ1-6; a tentative D call is TRBD1 (5 bases match). This sequence was found in a woman younger than 30 in good health and CMV-seronegative. The bases read TGCGCCAGCAGCCAAACCGACAGCCAATACGAATATAATTCACCCCTCCACTTT. Its translation is CASSQTDSQYEYNSPLHF.